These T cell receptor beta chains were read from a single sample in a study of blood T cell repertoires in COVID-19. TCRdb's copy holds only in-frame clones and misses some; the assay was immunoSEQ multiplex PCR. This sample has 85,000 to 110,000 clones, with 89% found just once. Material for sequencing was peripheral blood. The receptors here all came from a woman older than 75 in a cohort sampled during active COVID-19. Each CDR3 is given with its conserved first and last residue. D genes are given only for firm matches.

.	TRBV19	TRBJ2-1	TGTGCCAGTAGTCGTGGGACGGGAGGAACAGGGTCCTACAATGAGCAGTTCTTC	CASSRGTGGTGSYNEQFF
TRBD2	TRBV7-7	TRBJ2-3	TGTGCTAGCAGCCTTAGCGGGAGCATAGATACGCAGTATTTT	CASSLSGSIDTQYF
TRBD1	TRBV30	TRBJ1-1	TGTGCCTGGAGTGTACGGGGACAGGCGAACACTGAAGCTTTCTTT	CAWSVRGQANTEAFF
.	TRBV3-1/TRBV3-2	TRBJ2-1	TGTGCCAGCAGCCAAGGAATTCTAGCGAGCTCCTACAATGAGCAGTTCTTC	CASSQGILASSYNEQFF
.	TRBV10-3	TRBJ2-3	TGTGCCATTACGGCTAGCGGCACAGATACGCAGTATTTT	CAITASGTDTQYF
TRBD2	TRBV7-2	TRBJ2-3	TGTGCCAGCAGCTTAGGGCTAGCGGAGAGAGATACGCAGTATTTT	CASSLGLAERDTQYF
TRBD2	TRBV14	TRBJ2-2	TGTGCCAGCAGCCAAGCCCCCCTAGCGGGAGGGCTAAACACCGGGGAGCTGTTTTTT	CASSQAPLAGGLNTGELFF
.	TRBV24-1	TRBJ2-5	TGTGCCACCAGTGACCACAGGAGACAAGAGACCCAGTACTTC	CATSDHRRQETQYF
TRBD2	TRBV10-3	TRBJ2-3	TGTGCCATCAGTGCAGATGGGCCTAGCGGGCATACGCAGTATTTT	CAISADGPSGHTQYF
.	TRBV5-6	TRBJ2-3	TGTGCCAGCAATAGGAGAGATACGCAGTATTTT	CASNRRDTQYF